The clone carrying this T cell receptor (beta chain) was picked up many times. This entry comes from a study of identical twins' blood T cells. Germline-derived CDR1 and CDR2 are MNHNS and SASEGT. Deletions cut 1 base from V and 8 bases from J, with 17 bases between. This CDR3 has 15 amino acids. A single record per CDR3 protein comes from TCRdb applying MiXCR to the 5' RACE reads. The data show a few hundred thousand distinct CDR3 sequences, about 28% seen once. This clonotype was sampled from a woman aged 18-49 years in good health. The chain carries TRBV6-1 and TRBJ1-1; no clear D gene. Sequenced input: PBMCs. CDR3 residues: CASSEGAGVPGEAFF. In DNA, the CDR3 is TGTGCCAGCAGTGAAGGTGCCGGTGTCCCTGGGGAAGCTTTCTTT.